The sequence of this T cell receptor beta chain was determined in a study of PD-1 blockade in classical Hodgkin lymphoma. The wider study: With a 2-week interval, patients received intravenous nivolumab at 3 mg/kg. Study-level results: Individuals initiating nivolumab under 1 year after ASCT were excluded.

Repertoires were generated with immunoSEQ multiplex PCR, while TCRdb's copy carries only in-frame clones and drops some. This repertoire shows about 7,400 clones, about 82% found once; its top ten account for about 45%. The patients all showed relapse after autologous stem cell transplantation, while their brentuximab vedotin exposure varied. Complete response, partial response or progressive disease constituted the best response categories observed. Germline V gene lookup returns CDR1 MNHNY and CDR2 SVGAGI (reference sequence). This CDR3 has 13 amino acids. A note on this clone: The antigen is not known.

This TCR derives from a human donor with classical Hodgkin lymphoma. The sequencing used peripheral blood mononuclear cells (PBMCs), collected before the second cycle of nivolumab. This rearrangement joins TRBV6-6 to TRBJ2-1; 8 positions match TRBD1. The CDR3 is CATGTGTYNEQFF. Here the CDR3 DNA reads TGTGCAACCGGGACAGGCACCTACAATGAGCAGTTCTTC.